This TCR beta chain comes out of a study of blood T cell repertoires in COVID-19 (dated by TCRdb to about 2020). With regard to the full study: Samples from collaborators originated in the United States, Italy and Spain and spanned both the acute and convalescent phases of COVID-19. Nearly every sample came with metadata listing a de-identified subject ID, COVID-19 status, age in years and sex. Subjects who had been exposed to COVID-19, were actively infected with it, or had recovered from it provided the deeply sampled blood TCRbeta repertoires that made up the dataset. Where HLA class I and class II types were available, the types were taken from metadata supplied by the sample provider, not from assay-based typing. Samples were obtained from the ongoing ImmuneRACE study (first 160 participants) and from over a thousand subjects provided by 6 global collaborators. The material from the prospective study consisted of cDNA or gDNA derived from T cells, B-cell-depleted T cells, or PBMCs. A freely available public database, intended as a resource for researchers studying the immune response to SARS-CoV-2, is where the repertoires were released.

Overall results and qualifications from the work: Clinical and demographic metadata were provided uncurated, with the amount varying by source and participant.

TCRbeta CDR3 regions were amplified from genomic DNA by means of the immunoSEQ Assay, a bias-controlled multiplex PCR. On the authors' methods: Nucleated cell counts per sample were estimated from amplification of reference gene primers within the assay. Sequence reads were collapsed and filtered to measure the absolute abundance of every unique TCRbeta CDR3 rearrangement. Productive Simpson clonality was computed per sample as the square root of Simpson's diversity index over productive rearrangements. This immuneACCESS table, as held by TCRdb, lists in-frame sequences with V and J called but not all clones. Of the missing ones, under half trace to an unresolved V gene in checked studies; the others have no known cause. V, J and clone size are taken as reported in that table, and D and trimming were inferred from the DNA itself. For this sample there are approximately 300,000 clones; around 90% appear just once. 3.5% to 4.5% of the sample is in the top ten clones.

Participants in the prospective study were aged roughly 18 to 100 years, lived in some 24 United States geographic areas, and enrolled through a virtual design. Cohort assignment in the prospective study relied on participant-reported clinical history from a screening survey and a study questionnaire. In the prospective study, mobile phlebotomists collected whole blood, serum and a nasopharyngeal or oropharyngeal swab from each participant. Additional blood draws and questionnaires over an approximately two-month period could optionally be provided by prospective study participants. Prospective study blood samples were shipped either frozen or at room temperature before DNA extraction. Of note for this clone: What this receptor recognizes is not known. It has no much larger one-base neighbor in the sample; base qualities were not kept.

The CDR3 sequence holds 12 residues, the cysteine and phenylalanine included. The sequence is cut down to CDR3 DNA, 36 bases in frame from base 1. CDR1 and CDR2, per the germline V gene, are MNHEY and SVGAGI. Trimming takes 11 bases off V and 6 bases off J; junction bases not matched to a gene: 9. This TCR came from a woman in her late teens or twenties with acute COVID-19. The chain links TRBV6-5 with TRBJ1-1; 7 nucleotides in the junction match TRBD1. The source material was PBMCs or T cells enriched from blood (not recorded which). The CDR3 protein: CAVRGVGAEAFF. In nucleotide form, the sequence is TGTGCCGTCAGGGGGGTTGGAGCTGAAGCTTTCTTT.